What follows are 27 T cell receptor beta chains derived from one specimen sequenced in a study of blood T cells in healthy people across ages. The authors ran a second PCR of 7 to 11 cycles using a sample-barcoded 5' primer and a J-beta primer mix. TCRdb reprocessed the 5' RACE reads via MiXCR and lists one record per CDR3 protein. The sample contains some 930,000 distinct CDR3 sequences, roughly 28% of which appear only once. Another study also made use of these data, one on T cells of mothers and their children.

Sequenced: blood. The receptors come from a woman aged 35 to 49 in good health.

A remark on this clonotype: This may stem from a read error, because a much larger clone lies one nucleotide away. V gene TRBV28 combines with J gene TRBJ1-4; TRBD1 is a possible D gene (6 bases). CDR1 and CDR2 from the germline V gene are MDHEN and SYDVKM. The CDR3 loop spans 13 amino acids. The CDR3 loop reads CVSIAQGNEKLFF. CDR3 coding DNA: TGTGTCAGCATCGCACAGGGCAATGAAAAACTGTTTTTT.

This clonotype has a handful of counts. This chain joins TRBV18 and TRBJ2-3; 7 bases map to TRBD1. Germline trimming cut 0 bases from V and 4 bases from J; bases unmatched to any gene: 7. CDR1 is KGHSH and CDR2 is LQKENI in the germline V gene. CDR3 length: 16 residues. The chain's CDR3 is CASSPPANRGADTQYF. The CDR3 DNA sequence: TGTGCCAGCTCACCACCGGCTAACAGGGGTGCAGATACGCAGTATTTT.

V is TRBV27 and J is TRBJ2-1, with 7 nucleotides matching TRBD2. Germline V lookup: CDR1 MNHEY, CDR2 SMNVEV (reference sequence). The CDR3 length is 15 residues. The trim removed 8 bases at V and 5 bases at J, leaving 12 bases unmatched. The CDR3 is CASGSPWGGHNEQFF. The CDR3 region has the DNA TGTGCCAGCGGTTCCCCGTGGGGGGGTCACAATGAGCAGTTCTTC.

The chain couples TRBV7-2 to TRBJ1-1; TRBD1 might be the D (5 bases). The V gene's germline CDR1 is SGHTA and CDR2 FQGNSA. This CDR3 comprises 15 residues. The V end lost 5 bases, the J end lost 1 base, and 14 bases lay between the germline ends. CDR3 protein: CASSPWEGPNTEAFF. The CDR3 region has the DNA TGTGCCAGCAGCCCCTGGGAGGGACCGAACACTGAAGCTTTCTTT.

A remark on this clonotype: A much larger clone lies one base from this, so it may be a read error. The chain recombines TRBV7-2 with TRBJ2-3, with 10 bases fitting TRBD2. The CDR3 is 15 residues long. The germline CDR1 and CDR2 sequences are SGHTA and FQGNSA. The V gene end was trimmed by 8 bases and the J gene end by 8 bases; junction bases not matched to a gene: 13. The CDR3 DNA reads as TGTGCCAGCTCGCTAGCGGGGGTGAAGGAGGGTACGCAGTATTTT. Translating it yields CASSLAGVKEGTQYF.

This clonotype has just one count. This chain uses TRBV18 with TRBJ2-3; 9 bases match TRBD2. The CDR3 length is 18 residues. Per the germline V gene, CDR1 is KGHSH and CDR2 is LQKENI. V shed 3 bases, J shed 5 bases, and the junction held 15 bases outside the gene matches. The CDR3 DNA reads TGTGCCAGCTCACCTCGGAGTAGCGGGGGAGCTACCGGAGATACGCAGTATTTT. It is translated as CASSPRSSGGATGDTQYF.

The chain links TRBV20-1 to TRBJ1-3; tentative D call: TRBD1 (5 bases). Germline lookup yields CDR1 DFQATT and CDR2 SNEGSKA (reference sequence). Between the trimmed V and J ends, which lost 0 bases and 1 base, there was a span of 13 bases. The CDR3 length is 16 residues. The CDR3 coding sequence is TGCAGTGCTAGAGACGCGAGGACATTTTCTGGAAACACCATATATTTT. It specifies CSARDARTFSGNTIYF.

This clonotype was recorded a few times. The J gene is TRBJ1-4, the V gene TRBV6-6, with TRBD1 matching over 9 bases. The J segment lost 6 bases and the V segment lost 4 bases, leaving 3 bases of the junction unmatched. The CDR3 sequence is 14 residues long. Germline loops: CDR1 MNHNY, CDR2 SVGAGI (reference sequence). CDR3 nucleotide sequence: TGTGCCAGCAGTTCGACAGGGGGTGATGAAAAACTGTTTTTT. Its translation is CASSSTGGDEKLFF.

The genes are TRBV20-1 and TRBJ2-5; tentatively, D is TRBD1 (6 bases). V shed 7 bases and J shed 5 bases, with 17 bases lying between them. From germline, CDR1 is DFQATT and CDR2 SNEGSKA (reference sequence). The CDR3 runs to 13 residues. The CDR3 coding sequence is TGCAGTGGCACCCGTGGGGGCGCGGAGACCCAGTACTTC. This gives the protein CSGTRGGAETQYF.

This sequence joins TRBV28 and TRBJ1-5; 9 bases agree with TRBD1. CDR3 length: 16 residues. Germline lookup yields CDR1 MDHEN and CDR2 SYDVKM. V was clipped by 3 bases and J by 1 base; unmatched bases: 4. The DNA for the CDR3 is TGTGCCAGCAGTTTCCGGGGACAGGGCAGCAATCAGCCCCAGCATTTT. Its translation is CASSFRGQGSNQPQHF.

This clonotype was recorded a few times. The chain carries TRBV4-3 and TRBJ1-1; 11 bases are shared with TRBD1. The CDR3 contains 15 residues. Trimming cost V 3 bases and J 4 bases; bases outside gene matches: 4. Germline assignment: CDR1 LGHNA and CDR2 YSLEER. The CDR3 is CASSHGQGAPTEAFF. For the CDR3, the DNA is TGCGCCAGCAGCCACGGACAGGGGGCGCCCACTGAAGCTTTCTTT.

This clonotype was counted many times. The gene calls are TRBV7-9 and TRBJ1-4, with D unclear. Trimming cost V 2 bases and J 7 bases, with 8 bases left between them. This CDR3 is built from 13 residues. From germline, CDR1 is SEHNR and CDR2 FQNEAQ (reference sequence). In DNA, the CDR3 is TGTGCCAGCAGCTTATCGGAGGGTGAAAAACTGTTTTTT. Translation: CASSLSEGEKLFF.

The chain links TRBV11-2 to TRBJ2-1; no clear D gene. The germline CDR1 and CDR2 sequences are SGHAT and FQNNGV. The CDR3 has 14 amino acids. V shed 3 bases and J shed 0 bases, with 6 bases lying between them. This CDR3 is CASSFFSSYNEQFF. DNA for the CDR3: TGTGCCAGCAGCTTCTTTAGCTCCTACAATGAGCAGTTCTTC.

The chain carries TRBV20-1 and TRBJ1-6; TRBD1 aligns across 12 bases. CDR1 and CDR2 (germline): DFQATT, SNEGSKA (reference sequence). The trim removed 3 bases at V and 7 bases at J, leaving 7 bases unmatched. The CDR3 extends over 16 amino acids. In DNA, the CDR3 is TGCAGTGCTAGGGGGGGACAGGGGGCTTACAATTCACCCCTCCACTTT. It translates to CSARGGQGAYNSPLHF.

This clonotype came up a few times. The chain is built from TRBV9 and TRBJ1-2, with D hard to call. Germline CDR1 SGDLS, CDR2 YYNGEE. V was cut by 0 bases and J by 5 bases, with 11 bases left in between. The CDR3 is 14 amino acids. The CDR3 sequence is CASSVEADLYGYTF. The CDR3 region has the DNA TGTGCCAGCAGCGTAGAGGCAGACCTTTATGGCTACACCTTC.

This clonotype was seen ten or more times. The V and J genes are TRBV12-5 and TRBJ2-1; 10 bases match TRBD2. CDR1 LGHNT and CDR2 FRNRAP come from the germline V gene. With 8 bases clipped from V and 6 bases from J, the junction kept 7 bases outside the gene matches. CDR3 length equals 14 residues. The CDR3 DNA sequence: TGTGCTAGTAGTCGAGCGGGGGGGCCCAATGAGCAGTTCTTC. This codes for CASSRAGGPNEQFF.

The chain carries TRBV10-3 and TRBJ2-7, with 7 bases that match TRBD2. Germline values: CDR1 ENHRY, CDR2 SYGVKD. V was pared by 8 bases and J by 0 bases, with 4 bases of the junction left unmatched. The CDR3 has 13 residues. Written as DNA, the CDR3 is TGTGCCATCGCCCGGGACTACTCCTACGAGCAGTACTTC. Protein: CAIARDYSYEQYF.

This clonotype was seen more than once but under ten times. This rearrangement joins TRBV11-1 to TRBJ2-1; TRBD2 matches 8 bases. V shed 4 bases, J shed 0 bases, and the junction held 8 bases outside the gene matches. Germline CDR1 is SGHAT and CDR2 is FQDESV (reference sequence). This CDR3 region has 17 residues. The CDR3 nucleotides are TGTGCCAGCAGCTCCATAGCGGGGCTGAGCTCCTACAATGAGCAGTTCTTC. This encodes CASSSIAGLSSYNEQFF.

The chain combines TRBV6-5 with TRBJ2-3; D tentatively fits TRBD1 or TRBD2 (5 bases each). The V and J ends lost 4 bases and 2 bases respectively, with 10 bases between them. CDR3 size: 14 residues. In germline, CDR1 is MNHEY, CDR2 SVGAGI. This chain's CDR3 is CASSWGPNTDTQYF. The DNA of the CDR3 is TGTGCCAGCAGTTGGGGACCTAACACAGATACGCAGTATTTT.

In this sample, this clonotype turned up many times. CDR3 nucleotide sequence: TGTGCCAGCAGCCAAGACGTGGGGGCCTCCAGGGCCCAGTACTTC. This sequence encodes CASSQDVGASRAQYF. This chain links TRBV3-1 with TRBJ2-5; D perhaps matches TRBD1 (6 bases). CDR1 LGHDT and CDR2 YNNKEL come from the germline V gene (reference sequence). This CDR3 spans 15 amino acids. V lost 0 bases to trimming and J lost 9 bases, with 17 bases between them.

The rearrangement uses TRBV20-1 and TRBJ1-2, with 8 bases fitting TRBD1. CDR1 DFQATT and CDR2 SNEGSKA come from the germline V gene (reference sequence). V trimming: 2 bases; J trimming: 1 base; junction bases outside the gene matches: 3. The CDR3 length is 14 residues. In DNA form, the CDR3 reads TGCAGTGCTAGAACAGGGGGGGATAACTATGGCTACACCTTC. It yields the protein CSARTGGDNYGYTF.

This clonotype was recorded at least ten times. The CDR3 DNA reads as TGTGCCAGCAGGGGAGGCGGGGGGCTCTACAATGAGCAGTTCTTC. This gives the protein CASRGGGGLYNEQFF. This rearrangement joins TRBV7-2 to TRBJ2-1; 8 bases map to TRBD2. The CDR3 spans 15 residues. Germline CDR1 SGHTA, CDR2 FQGNSA. Germline trimming cut 6 bases from V and 3 bases from J; bases unmatched to any gene: 7.

Many counts were recorded for this clonotype. The CDR3 sequence is CASSQEAGGPGELFF. DNA for the CDR3: TGTGCCAGCAGCCAAGAAGCGGGGGGGCCCGGGGAGCTGTTTTTT. The chain carries TRBV4-2 and TRBJ2-2; 10 positions match TRBD2. Trimming took 0 bases from V and 6 from J; bases not matched to a gene: 1. Germline CDR1 reads LGHNA; CDR2 reads YNFKEQ. The CDR3 sequence is 15 residues long.

In this sample, this clonotype turned up many times. J is TRBJ1-2 and V is TRBV12-3 or TRBV12-4; 9 bases fit TRBD1. V trimming: 5 bases; J trimming: 5 bases; junction bases outside the gene matches: 9. CDR3 length: 15 amino acids. The CDR3 nucleotides read TGTGCCAGCAGTACTATGACAGGGGGAGGGTATGGCTACACCTTC. As protein: CASSTMTGGGYGYTF.

The chain carries TRBV11-2 and TRBJ2-5, with no clear D. Germline-derived CDR1 and CDR2 are SGHAT and FQNNGV. V lost 1 base to trimming and J lost 4 bases, with 7 bases between them. The CDR3 loop spans 13 amino acids. CDR3 loop: CASSLVYRETQYF. The CDR3 DNA sequence: TGTGCCAGCAGCTTAGTTTACCGAGAGACCCAGTACTTC.

The chain couples TRBV30 to TRBJ2-7; maybe TRBD2 (6 bases). With the DNA end fitting TRBJ2-5 better, the J assignment may be wrong. This CDR3 is 14 amino acids long. Germline CDR1 GTSNPN, CDR2 SVGIG (reference sequence). CDR3 coding DNA: TGTGCCTGGAGTGTGGGGGGAGGTTGGGAGACCCAGTACTTC. As protein: CAWSVGGGWETQYF.

About this clonotype: This could be a read error, since a much larger clone is one nucleotide away. The chain combines TRBV20-1 with TRBJ2-7, with D unclear. Per germline, CDR1 DFQATT and CDR2 SNEGSKA (reference sequence). Trimming left V 3 bases short and J 3 bases short, with 12 bases between. This CDR3 has 13 residues. The CDR3 DNA is TGCAGTGCTAGTTCAAGGAGTGGCTACGAGCAGTACTTC. This sequence encodes CSASSRSGYEQYF.